This TCR beta chain appears in the sequencing data of a study of blood T cell repertoires in COVID-19. Overall study: Whether acute or convalescent, the COVID-19 samples came from the United States, Italy and Spain. T cells, B-cell-depleted T cells, or PBMCs provided the cDNA or gDNA that served as material.

Study processing details: Nucleated cell counts were estimated from reference gene primer amplification. The protocol was immunoSEQ multiplex PCR, while the TCRdb copy is restricted to in-frame clones and leaves out a portion. That table is the source of V, J and clone size, and D and trimming were worked out from the DNA. The sample contains some 88,000 clones, 85% of which appear only once. V was clipped by 3 bases and J by 0 bases, with 18 bases between them. Per the germline V gene, CDR1 is GTSNPN and CDR2 is SVGIG (reference sequence). The CDR3 contains 17 residues. Sequencing was carried out using peripheral blood. This chain uses TRBV30 with TRBJ1-3; D unclear. The TCR was taken from a man in his 60s with acute or convalescent COVID-19. For the CDR3, the DNA is TGTGCCTGGAGGGCGGACTTTCCGGTCAACTCTGGAAACACCATATATTTT. Translating it yields CAWRADFPVNSGNTIYF.